These T cell receptor beta chains were read from a single sample in a study of blood T cell repertoires in COVID-19. The method was immunoSEQ multiplex PCR; TCRdb's version includes in-frame clones alone and lacks a portion of them. The sample lists roughly 250,000 clones, approximately 84% seen once, with more than 4% in the top ten. The sequenced sample consisted of peripheral blood. These receptors all stem from a man in his fifties or sixties with acute or convalescent COVID-19. The CDR3 runs from the conserved cysteine through the conserved F or W. D genes are given only for firm matches. Rows may omit the clone size; those that give it use once, few, many or a size class.

TRBV6-5,TRBJ1-6,NA,15,NA,TGTGCCAGCAGTCCCCGGTTCACAGGGAATTCACCCCTCCACTTT,CASSPRFTGNSPLHF
TRBV20-1,TRBJ1-1,TRBD1,14,NA,TGCAGTGCTAGTGAGAGCGGACAGGGCATTGAAGCTTTCTTT,CSASESGQGIEAFF
TRBV7-9,TRBJ1-2,TRBD1,13,few,TGTGCCAGCAGTGCGTGGGACAGCTATGGCTACACCTTC,CASSAWDSYGYTF
TRBV10-3,TRBJ2-1,TRBD2,16,many,TGTGCCATCAGTGAGTCGGGACTAGCGGGAGTCAATGAGCAGTTCTTC,CAISESGLAGVNEQFF
TRBV10-2,TRBJ1-6,NA,14,NA,TGCGCCAGCAGCCGGGAGCATTATAATTCACCCCTCCACTTT,CASSREHYNSPLHF
TRBV4-2,TRBJ2-7,TRBD2,16,few,TGTGCCAGCAGCCAAGACCAGCGGGAGCCCGGCTACGAGCAGTACTTC,CASSQDQREPGYEQYF
TRBV12-3/TRBV12-4,TRBJ2-2,TRBD1,13,NA,TGTGCCAGCGGGACAGGGCACACCGGGGAGCTGTTTTTT,CASGTGHTGELFF
TRBV6-4,TRBJ1-4,NA,14,NA,TGTGCCAGCAACCAACGGCGGTCAGATGAAAAACTGTTTTTT,CASNQRRSDEKLFF
TRBV11-2,TRBJ2-7,NA,17,NA,TGTGCCAGCAGCTTTTTCACCTTAGAACTTCACTCCTACGAGCAGTACTTC,CASSFFTLELHSYEQYF
TRBV7-2,TRBJ1-1,TRBD1,15,NA,TGTGCCAGCAGCCTGGACAGGGGATTGAACACTGAAGCTTTCTTT,CASSLDRGLNTEAFF
TRBV27,TRBJ2-1,NA,14,once,TGTGCCAGCAGTCCATCGGGGGCCTACAATGAGCAGTTCTTC,CASSPSGAYNEQFF
TRBV27,TRBJ2-1,TRBD2,20,NA,TGTGCCAGCAGTCAGGGACTAGCGGGAGATTGGGGCCAAGGTGGCAATGAGCAGTTCTTC,CASSQGLAGDWGQGGNEQFF
TRBV11-2,TRBJ1-6,NA,15,NA,TGTGCCAGCAGCCAATTCGAGATCTATAATTCACCCCTCCACTTT,CASSQFEIYNSPLHF
TRBV4-1,TRBJ1-5,TRBD1,15,once,TGCGCCAGCAGCGTCCACAGGGGCAGCAATCAGCCCCAGCATTTT,CASSVHRGSNQPQHF
TRBV7-6,TRBJ2-7,NA,15,NA,TGTGCCAGCAGCGTGCATGAATGGGAGGGGGACGAGCAGTACTTC,CASSVHEWEGDEQYF
TRBV10-2,TRBJ2-7,NA,16,NA,TGCGCCAGCAGTGATGTCGGGACAACTAGCTCCTACGAGCAGTACTTC,CASSDVGTTSSYEQYF
TRBV4-1,TRBJ2-7,TRBD1,15,many,TGCGCCAGCAGCCAGGGACAGTTAGTCTCCTACGAGCAGTACTTC,CASSQGQLVSYEQYF
TRBV11-3,TRBJ2-1,TRBD2,17,NA,TGTGCCAGCAGCACCTCCTTCGGGACTAGCCTAGGTGATGAGCAGTTCTTC,CASSTSFGTSLGDEQFF
TRBV28,TRBJ1-5,TRBD1,16,NA,TGTGCCAGCAGTCGGACAGGCGACTATAGCAATCAGCCCCAGCATTTT,CASSRTGDYSNQPQHF
TRBV7-9,TRBJ2-7,NA,12,NA,TGTGCCAGCAGCTTAGAGGGGCTCGAGCAGTACTTC,CASSLEGLEQYF
TRBV4-1,TRBJ2-1,TRBD1,15,NA,TGCGCCAGCAGCTCTGGACAGGGTTCCGACAATGAGCAGTTCTTC,CASSSGQGSDNEQFF
TRBV10-1,TRBJ2-7,TRBD2,13,NA,TGCGCCAGCAGTGGGGTAGCGGGAGACGAGCAGTACTTC,CASSGVAGDEQYF
TRBV11-3,TRBJ2-1,TRBD2,15,NA,TGTGCCAGCAGCTTAGGCGGGGGGCAGGACAATGAGCAGTTCTTC,CASSLGGGQDNEQFF